This TCR beta chain was captured by sequencing in a study of T cell repertoires in cytomegalovirus infection. At the level of the study: HLA-B-restricted CMV epitopes that are well studied, plus recently identified HLA-C-restricted ones, were used by the study. Matching HLA type and CMV infection were both indicated by public TCR beta signatures.

TCRdb re-called the reads through MiXCR, storing one row per CDR3 protein. Of roughly 920,000 distinct CDR3 sequences listed, 30% to 40% are singletons. Findings and limits, study-wide: HLA-C-restricted CMV-specific TCR beta clonotypes prevailed in the ex vivo response. Public TCR beta family frequency separated CMV-and-HLA carriers, including in an independent cohort.

On this clonotype: Its specificity is not known.

The ends lost 1 base at V and 9 bases at J; junction bases unmatched: 0. CDR1 and CDR2 (germline): MNHEY, SMNVEV (reference sequence). This CDR3 contains 12 residues. This specimen was cultured CD8+ T cells from PBMCs, taken from culture after CMV antigen stimulation. The chain is built from TRBV27 and TRBJ2-1; 7 nucleotides match TRBD2. This receptor was identified in a human donor in good health (CMV status not recorded). Some clones in this sample may be carry-over from other donors' samples. Written as DNA, the CDR3 is TGTGCCAGCAGTTTATGGGGGGGTGAGCAGTTCTTC. Translating it yields CASSLWGGEQFF.